This T cell receptor (beta chain) was found in a study of cytomegalovirus exposure and HLA in healthy donors. The donors were in the 120-subject validation cohort, distinct from the roughly 670-subject first cohort. The germline V gene has CDR1 KGHSH and CDR2 LQKENI. The CDR3 length is 17 residues. Produced via immunoSEQ multiplex PCR; TCRdb's table is partial and in-frame only. Of 60,000 to 65,000 clones listed, about 96% were seen once; the top ten hold 1% to 1.5%. Remarks on this clone: Mismatch with germline at one junction end may stem from a read error.

The clonotype originates from a woman under 30 in good health and CMV-seronegative. The sample taken for sequencing was PBMCs. V is TRBV18 and J is TRBJ2-3; possible D gene TRBD2, 6 bases. CDR3 amino acids: CASSPQAPTSIQAVGDF. CDR3 nucleotides: TGTGCCAGCTCACCCCAAGCCCCCACTAGCATCCAGGCGGTAGGGGATTTT.